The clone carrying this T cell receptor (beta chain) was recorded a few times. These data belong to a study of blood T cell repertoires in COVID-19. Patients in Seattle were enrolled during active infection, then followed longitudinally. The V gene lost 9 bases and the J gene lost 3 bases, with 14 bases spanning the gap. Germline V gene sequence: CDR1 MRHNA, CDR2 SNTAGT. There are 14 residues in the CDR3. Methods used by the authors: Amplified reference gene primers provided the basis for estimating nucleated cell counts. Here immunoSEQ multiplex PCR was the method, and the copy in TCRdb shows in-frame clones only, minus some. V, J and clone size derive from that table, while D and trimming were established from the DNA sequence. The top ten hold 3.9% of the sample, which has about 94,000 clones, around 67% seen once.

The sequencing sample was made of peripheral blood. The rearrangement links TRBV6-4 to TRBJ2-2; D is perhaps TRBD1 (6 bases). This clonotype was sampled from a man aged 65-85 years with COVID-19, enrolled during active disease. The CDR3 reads CASAQDSHTGELFF. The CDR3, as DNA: TGTGCCAGTGCCCAGGACAGTCACACCGGGGAGCTGTTTTTT.